The 31 T cell receptor beta chains below were found in one sample sequenced in a study of cytomegalovirus exposure and HLA in healthy donors. PCR involved 60 Vbeta and 13 Jbeta primers. Measured with immunoSEQ multiplex PCR; TCRdb has only the in-frame clones, and not every one. Of fewer than 250,000 clones listed, less than 85% are singletons. The sample was PBMCs. Receptors were obtained from a man between 18 and 35 years old in good health and CMV-seronegative.

The CDR3 DNA reads as TGTGCCAGCAGCCCGATGACTAGCGGGGTCACCGGGGAGCTGTTTTTT. Translated: CASSPMTSGVTGELFF. The rearrangement uses TRBV5-4 and TRBJ2-2; TRBD2 matches at 11 bases. V lost 4 bases and J lost 4; bases outside the gene matches: 6. The CDR3 has 16 residues. Per germline, CDR1 SGHNT and CDR2 YYREEE (reference sequence).

This clone was picked up one time. J is TRBJ2-1 and V is TRBV28; TRBD1 matches 12 bases. The CDR3 consists of 15 residues. Germline CDR1 MDHEN, CDR2 SYDVKM. With 5 bases clipped from V and 8 bases from J, the junction kept 7 bases outside the gene matches. In nucleotides, the CDR3 is TGTGCCAGCAGTCCCCAGGGGACAGGGGGCTATGAGCAGTTCTTC. Residues: CASSPQGTGGYEQFF.

V usage is TRBV10-3 and J usage is TRBJ1-2; D remains unclear. The V gene's germline CDR1 is ENHRY and CDR2 SYGVKD. CDR3 length: 14 residues. Trimming stripped 3 bases from V and 8 bases from J, with 16 bases between. The CDR3 sequence is CAISDPRYHMGYTF. DNA of the CDR3: TGTGCCATCAGTGATCCGAGGTACCATATGGGCTACACCTTC.

CDR3 sequence: CASSPPQRKGNPYYGYTF. DNA for the CDR3: TGTGCCAGCTCACCACCTCAGAGGAAGGGGAACCCCTACTATGGCTACACCTTC. The chain combines TRBV18 with TRBJ1-2; weak D call: TRBD1 (5 bases). V lost 0 bases and J 3 bases, leaving 20 bases between the germline ends. The germline V gene has CDR1 KGHSH and CDR2 LQKENI. The CDR3 runs to 18 residues.

This clone was seen just once. V gene TRBV9 combines with J gene TRBJ2-1, with 14 nucleotides matching TRBD2. There are 13 residues in the CDR3. The germline gives CDR1 SGDLS, CDR2 YYNGEE. Losses at the gene ends were 9 bases for V and 6 bases for J; bases not matched to a gene: 2. The CDR3 spells CATGTSGSNEQFF. The CDR3, as DNA: TGTGCCACCGGGACTAGCGGGAGCAATGAGCAGTTCTTC.

Note on this clone: The junction differs from germline at one of its ends, possibly a read error. The chain has TRBV19 and TRBJ1-1; 9 positions match TRBD1. Per germline, CDR1 LNHDA and CDR2 SQIVND (reference sequence). The CDR3 extends over 14 amino acids. The CDR3 nucleotides are TGTGCCAGTAGTATGGACAGGGGAGGAACTGAAGCTCTCTTT. Protein: CASSMDRGGTEALF.

The V gene is TRBV30, the J gene TRBJ2-7, with 9 bases matching TRBD2. The CDR3 sequence is 12 residues long. CDR1 and CDR2 (germline): GTSNPN, SVGIG (reference sequence). CDR3 bases: TGTCGGCGGGAGGGCCCTCTATACGAGCAGTACTTC. Its protein is CRREGPLYEQYF.

The V and J genes are TRBV10-3 and TRBJ1-2, with TRBD1 matching 10 bases. The germline V gene has CDR1 ENHRY and CDR2 SYGVKD. J lost 3 bases, V lost 4 bases, and 5 bases had no gene match. The CDR3 loop spans 15 amino acids. DNA for the CDR3: TGTGCCATCAGTGGCGGACAGGGGGTAGACTATGGCTACACCTTC. Protein: CAISGGQGVDYGYTF.

This chain connects TRBV13 to TRBJ2-7, with TRBD1 matching over 10 bases. CDR1 and CDR2 from the germline V gene are PRHDT and FYEKMQ (reference sequence). Germline trimming cut 5 bases from V and 5 bases from J; bases unmatched to any gene: 18. The CDR3 is 18 residues long. This CDR3 is CASSEIWTGGNGIDEQYF. Written as DNA, the CDR3 is TGTGCCAGCAGCGAAATTTGGACAGGGGGAAACGGAATCGACGAGCAGTACTTC.

This chain uses TRBV25-1 with TRBJ2-2, with D possibly being TRBD1 (6 bases). CDR1 and CDR2 from the germline V gene are MGHDK and SYGVNS. The CDR3 runs to 13 residues. Trimming pared 6 bases from V and 11 bases from J, leaving 16 bases between. Written as DNA, the CDR3 is TGTGCCAGCAGCGAAGTAGGGGGACGAGAGCTGTTTTTT. This translates into CASSEVGGRELFF.

The chain links TRBV10-1 to TRBJ2-7; a possible D gene is TRBD1 (6 bases). CDR3 length: 12 residues. Germline V gene sequence: CDR1 WNHNN, CDR2 SYGVQD (reference sequence). V lost 3 bases and J 11 bases, leaving 14 bases between the germline ends. The CDR3 sequence is CASSDPQGIEYF. The CDR3 nucleotides read TGCGCCAGCAGTGACCCTCAGGGGATCGAGTACTTC.

This rearrangement joins TRBV5-1 to TRBJ2-5; 10 nucleotides align to TRBD1. The CDR3 loop spans 17 amino acids. J gave up 1 base and V 0 bases, and 6 bases lay outside the gene matches. CDR1 SGHRS and CDR2 YFSETQ come from the germline V gene. CDR3 in amino acids: CASSLAGTGDGQETQYF. CDR3 nucleotides: TGCGCCAGCAGCTTGGCCGGGACAGGGGACGGCCAAGAGACCCAGTACTTC.

V gene TRBV30 combines with J gene TRBJ1-1, with D uncertain. V lost 7 bases and J 0 bases, leaving 15 bases between the germline ends. In germline, CDR1 is GTSNPN, CDR2 SVGIG (reference sequence). This CDR3 is built from 14 residues. CDR3 nucleotides: TGTGCCTACTCGGGGATCTACATGAACACTGAAGCTTTCTTT. This sequence encodes CAYSGIYMNTEAFF.

The chain links TRBV4-1 to TRBJ2-2, with D uncertain. Trimming took off 7 bases at V and 5 bases at J, with 8 bases between the two ends. Germline CDR1 is MGHRA and CDR2 is YSYEKL. The CDR3 covers 12 residues. The CDR3 DNA reads TGCGCCAGCAATCTCGGGACCGGGGAGCTGTTTTTT. This encodes CASNLGTGELFF.

The chain employs TRBV5-8 and TRBJ2-2, with TRBD1 as a possible D gene (5 bases). V was pared by 4 bases and J by 2 bases, with 12 bases between. This CDR3 spans 15 amino acids. The germline gives CDR1 SGHTS, CDR2 YDEGEE. For the CDR3, the DNA is TGTGCCAGCAGCAAGTGGCAGGGAAACACCGGGGAGCTGTTTTTT. Residues: CASSKWQGNTGELFF.

The V and J genes are TRBV4-1 and TRBJ2-1; no firm D call. The CDR3 sequence is 18 residues long. Trimming left V 3 bases short and J 0 bases short, with 18 bases between. Per the germline V gene, CDR1 is MGHRA and CDR2 is YSYEKL. In nucleotides, the CDR3 is TGCGCCAGCAGCCAGCCCTGGTTGAGACTCCTCTCCTACAATGAGCAGTTCTTC. Its protein is CASSQPWLRLLSYNEQFF.

V usage is TRBV5-1 and J usage is TRBJ1-1; TRBD1 aligns across 7 bases. The CDR3 sequence is 14 residues long. The junction had 6 bases not matched to a gene; V was cut back by 3 bases and J by 4 bases. The germline gives CDR1 SGHRS, CDR2 YFSETQ. The CDR3 sequence: CASSSTTGFTEAFF. In nucleotides, the CDR3 is TGCGCCAGCAGCTCTACGACAGGGTTCACTGAAGCTTTCTTT.

The chain carries TRBV4-2 and TRBJ2-7, with a weak D call TRBD1 (5 bases). Germline CDR1 and CDR2: LGHNA and YNFKEQ. V was shortened by 3 bases and J by 7 bases, with 16 bases between the two germline ends. The CDR3 loop spans 14 amino acids. DNA of the CDR3: TGTGCCAGCAGCCAGGCCGCCCTCGGACAAGAGCAGTACTTC. Protein sequence: CASSQAALGQEQYF.

Here the CDR3 reads CSVEGGLAGVSYNEQFF. CDR3 nucleotides: TGCAGCGTTGAAGGGGGACTAGCGGGAGTCTCATACAATGAGCAGTTCTTC. The V and J genes are TRBV29-1 and TRBJ2-1, with 14 positions matching TRBD2. V lost 1 base, J lost 4 bases, and 6 bases stayed unmatched. The CDR3 sequence is 17 residues long. From germline, CDR1 is SQVTM and CDR2 ANQGSEA.

The chain employs TRBV10-3 and TRBJ2-2, with TRBD1 matching over 7 bases. This CDR3 has 16 residues. Germline CDR1 ENHRY, CDR2 SYGVKD. The V segment lost 7 bases and the J segment 0 bases; nucleotides outside the gene matches: 8. The CDR3 region is CAIKAVQGANTGELFF. The CDR3 DNA reads as TGTGCCATCAAGGCTGTTCAGGGGGCGAACACCGGGGAGCTGTTTTTT.

The chain joins TRBV16 to TRBJ2-2; D is perhaps TRBD1 (5 bases). The CDR3 loop spans 14 amino acids. V lost 4 bases and J lost 3, with 9 bases in between. Germline values: CDR1 KGHSY, CDR2 FQNENV. Written as DNA, the CDR3 is TGTGCCAGCAGCCTGATAGGGGACACCGGGGAGCTGTTTTTT. Encoded protein: CASSLIGDTGELFF.

The chain couples TRBV12-5 to TRBJ1-3; the D is unclear. From germline, CDR1 is LGHNT and CDR2 FRNRAP. V dropped 4 bases and J dropped 0 bases, with 7 bases sitting between them. This CDR3 has 14 residues. Here the CDR3 reads CASGSTSSGNTIYF. DNA for the CDR3: TGTGCTAGTGGTTCCACAAGCTCTGGAAACACCATATATTTT.

The genes are TRBV19 and TRBJ1-2; TRBD1 aligns across 8 bases. Trimming at V came to 5 bases and at J to 7 bases, leaving 0 bases not matched to a gene. CDR1 and CDR2 (germline): LNHDA, SQIVND (reference sequence). The CDR3 contains 11 residues. The CDR3 sequence: CASSGQGGYTF. CDR3 bases: TGTGCCAGTAGTGGACAGGGTGGCTACACCTTC.

The chain couples TRBV28 to TRBJ2-7, with 12 bases identical to TRBD1. Unmatched junction bases numbered 11, after V lost 6 bases and J lost 2 bases. The germline V gene has CDR1 MDHEN and CDR2 SYDVKM. The CDR3 loop spans 17 amino acids. CDR3 DNA sequence: TGTGCCAGCAGAATCCTTCCGGGACAGGGGGCGGCCTACGAGCAGTACTTC. It yields the protein CASRILPGQGAAYEQYF.

On this clone itself: The same CDR3 is also encoded by other DNA sequences in this sample. The chain employs TRBV2 and TRBJ1-5; 7 nucleotides match TRBD1. Germline V lookup: CDR1 SNHLY, CDR2 FYNNEI. The V gene end was trimmed by 3 bases and the J gene end by 7 bases; junction bases not matched to a gene: 12. This CDR3 spans 16 amino acids. The CDR3 sequence: CASSEDGTAKGQPQHF. The CDR3 coding sequence is TGTGCCAGCAGTGAGGATGGGACAGCTAAGGGACAGCCCCAGCATTTT.

This clone was recorded a few times. The chain is built from TRBV28 and TRBJ2-6; a weak D match, TRBD2 (6 bases). Germline V gives CDR1 MDHEN, CDR2 SYDVKM. The CDR3 spans 13 residues. V lost 11 bases and J lost 4, with 12 bases in between. The CDR3 spells CAVLASGANVLTF. The CDR3 nucleotides read TGTGCCGTTCTAGCGTCGGGGGCCAACGTCCTGACTTTC.

The chain combines TRBV10-1 with TRBJ2-1; TRBD2 aligns across 8 bases. This CDR3 is 17 amino acids long. The germline V gene encodes CDR1 WNHNN and CDR2 SYGVQD (reference sequence). With V trimmed by 0 bases and J by 4 bases, 8 bases remained unmatched. The CDR3 loop is CASSESIVSGTYNEQFF. The CDR3 DNA follows: TGCGCCAGCAGTGAGTCGATTGTTAGCGGGACTTACAATGAGCAGTTCTTC.

The V call is TRBV18, the J call TRBJ2-3; tentative D call: TRBD2 (5 bases). The CDR3 spans 14 residues. CDR1 is KGHSH, CDR2 LQKENI, per germline. The V end lost 5 bases, the J end lost 2 bases, and 11 bases lay between the germline ends. The CDR3 nucleotides are TGTGCCAGCTCATCGCAGCGGAACACAGATACGCAGTATTTT. Amino acids: CASSSQRNTDTQYF.

The chain couples TRBV27 to TRBJ2-1; TRBD2 matches at 9 bases. The CDR3 is made up of 19 amino acids. J was trimmed by 0 bases and V by 2 bases; bases with no gene match: 11. Germline V gene lookup returns CDR1 MNHEY and CDR2 SMNVEV (reference sequence). The CDR3 bases are TGTGCCAGCAGTTTAGTACGGGCTAGCGGGAAGAGCTCCTACAATGAGCAGTTCTTC. It specifies CASSLVRASGKSSYNEQFF.

This clone has only a few counts. V usage is TRBV9 and J usage is TRBJ1-5; 9 bases are shared with TRBD1. The CDR3 has 13 amino acids. Trimming removed 3 bases from V and 5 bases from J; junction bases left unmatched: 0. Per the germline V gene, CDR1 is SGDLS and CDR2 is YYNGEE. The CDR3 spells CASSGTGDQPQHF. Here the CDR3 DNA reads TGTGCCAGCAGCGGGACAGGGGATCAGCCCCAGCATTTT.

This clone was counted a few times. The chain joins TRBV30 to TRBJ1-2; D uncertain. Germline assignment: CDR1 GTSNPN and CDR2 SVGIG (reference sequence). The V gene lost 3 bases and the J gene lost 4 bases, with 9 bases spanning the gap. The length of the CDR3 is 12 residues. This chain's CDR3 is CAWRTNAYGYTF. The CDR3 region has the DNA TGTGCCTGGAGGACTAATGCCTATGGCTACACCTTC. The full variable domain, with the rest looked up from reference TRBV30 and TRBJ1-2, is SQTIHQWPATLVQPVGSPLSLECTVEGTSNPNLYWYRQAAGRGLQLLFYSVGIGQISSEVPQNLSASRPQDRQFILSSKKLLLSDSGFYLCAWRTNAYGYTFGSGTRLTVV.